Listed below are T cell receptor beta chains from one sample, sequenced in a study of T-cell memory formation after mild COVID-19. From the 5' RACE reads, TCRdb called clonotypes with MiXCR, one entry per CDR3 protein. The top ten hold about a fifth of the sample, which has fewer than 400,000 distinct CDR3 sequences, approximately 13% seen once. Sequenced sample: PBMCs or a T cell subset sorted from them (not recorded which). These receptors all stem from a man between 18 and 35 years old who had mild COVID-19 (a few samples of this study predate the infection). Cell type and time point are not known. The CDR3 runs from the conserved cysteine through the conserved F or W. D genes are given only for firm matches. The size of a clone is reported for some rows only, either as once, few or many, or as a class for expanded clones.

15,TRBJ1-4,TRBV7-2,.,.,TGTGCCAGCAGCCCGGAATCCACCCGTCGAGAAAAACTGTTTTTT,CASSPESTRREKLFF
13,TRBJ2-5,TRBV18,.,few,TGTGCCAGCTCACCAGGGGTCTTGGAGACCCAGTACTTC,CASSPGVLETQYF
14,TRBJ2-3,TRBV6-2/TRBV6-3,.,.,TGTGCCAGCAGCTCCGTCCTCTACACAGATACGCAGTATTTT,CASSSVLYTDTQYF
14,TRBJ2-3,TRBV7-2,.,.,TGTGCCAGCAGCCCGATGCTGAGCACAGATACGCAGTATTTT,CASSPMLSTDTQYF
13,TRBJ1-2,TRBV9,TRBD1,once,TGTGCCAGCAGCGTGGGGACAGCTAATGGCTACACCTTC,CASSVGTANGYTF
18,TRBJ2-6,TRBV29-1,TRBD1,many,TGCAGCGTTGAACTTCGGGACAGTAGCTTCTCTGGGGCCAACGTCCTGACTTTC,CSVELRDSSFSGANVLTF
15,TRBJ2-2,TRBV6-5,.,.,TGTGCCAGCAGTTACTCCGTGGGGCCAGTCGGGGAGCTGTTTTTT,CASSYSVGPVGELFF
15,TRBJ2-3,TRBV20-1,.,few,TGCAGTGCTAGAGACGCGGGACGTAGCACAGATACGCAGTATTTT,CSARDAGRSTDTQYF
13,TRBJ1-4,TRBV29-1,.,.,TGCAGCGTTGAAAGTAGGGCTAATGAAAAACTGTTTTTT,CSVESRANEKLFF
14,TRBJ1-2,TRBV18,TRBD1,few,TGTGCCAGCTCACCGGGGGACAGGGGCCCTGGCTACACCTTC,CASSPGDRGPGYTF
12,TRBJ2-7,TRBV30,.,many,TGTGCCTGGAGTGTAGGGGGGTACGAGCAGTACTTC,CAWSVGGYEQYF
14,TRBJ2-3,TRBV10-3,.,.,TGTGCCATCAACAGTACTCCTAGCACAGATACGCAGTATTTT,CAINSTPSTDTQYF
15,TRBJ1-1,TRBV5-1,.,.,TGCGCCAGCATGGACCAGGGGTTTGCCATCACTGGAGCTTTCTTT,CASMDQGFAITGAFF
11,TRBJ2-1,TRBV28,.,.,TGTGCCAGTCAGGGGATATATGAGCAGTTCTTC,CASQGIYEQFF
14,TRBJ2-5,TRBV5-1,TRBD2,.,TGCGCCAGCAGCTCAGTAGCGGGGAAAGAGACCCAGTACTTC,CASSSVAGKETQYF
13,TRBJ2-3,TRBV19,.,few,TGTGCCAGTAGTAGTGGAACACCAGATACGCAGTATTTT,CASSSGTPDTQYF
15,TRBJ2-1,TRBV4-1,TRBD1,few,TGCGCCAGCAGCCCAATGGACAGGGGTGGCAATGAGCAGTTCTTC,CASSPMDRGGNEQFF
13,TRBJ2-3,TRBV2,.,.,TGTGCCAGCAGTGACGACTGGACAGATACGCAGTATTTT,CASSDDWTDTQYF
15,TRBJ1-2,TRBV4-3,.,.,TGCGCCAGCAGCCTAGGGAGTGGGGGCGGTGGCGGCTACACCTTC,CASSLGSGGGGGYTF
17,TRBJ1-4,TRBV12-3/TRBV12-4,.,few,TGTGCCAGCAGTGGTGGAGGGCTGAGTTTTACTAATGAAAAACTGTTTTTT,CASSGGGLSFTNEKLFF
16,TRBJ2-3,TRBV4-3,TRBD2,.,TGCGCCAGCAGCCAAGAGGCGGTAGAGGCGGGGGGTACGCAGTATTTT,CASSQEAVEAGGTQYF
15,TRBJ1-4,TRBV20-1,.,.,TGCAGTGCTAGAGATCTGGACAGTTCTAATGAAAAACTGTTTTTT,CSARDLDSSNEKLFF
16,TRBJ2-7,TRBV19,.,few,TGTGCCAGTAGTATTCTTTTCCGAGAACAGGCCTACGAGCAGTACTTC,CASSILFREQAYEQYF
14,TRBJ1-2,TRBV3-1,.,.,TGTGCCAGCAGCCCGTCGGGGACCTGGGGTGGCTACACCTTC,CASSPSGTWGGYTF
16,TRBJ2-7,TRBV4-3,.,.,TGCGCCAGCAGCCAAGACCCGACCGTCGATAGGTTCGAGCAGTACTTC,CASSQDPTVDRFEQYF
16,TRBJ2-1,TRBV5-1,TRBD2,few,TGCGCCAGCAGCTCCGGTGGCGGGGGAGGGGTAGATGAGCAGTTCTTC,CASSSGGGGGVDEQFF
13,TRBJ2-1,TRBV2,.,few,TGTGCCGGGGGGAAAGAGAGGTACAATGAGCAGTTCTTC,CAGGKERYNEQFF
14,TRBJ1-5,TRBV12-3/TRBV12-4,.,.,TGTGCCAGCAGCCTAGGGGGGAGGAAACAGCCCCAGCATTTT,CASSLGGRKQPQHF
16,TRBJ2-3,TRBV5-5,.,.,TGTGCCAGCAGCGTGACCCAGGGGCGCACCACAGATACGCAGTATTTT,CASSVTQGRTTDTQYF
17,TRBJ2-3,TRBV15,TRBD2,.,TGTGCCACCAGCAGAGGTGGAACTAGCGGGGGCACAGATACGCAGTATTTT,CATSRGGTSGGTDTQYF
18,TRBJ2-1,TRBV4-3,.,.,TGCGCCAGCAGCCAAGATCAAGGGGACGTTCGGAACCACAATGAGCAGTTCTTC,CASSQDQGDVRNHNEQFF
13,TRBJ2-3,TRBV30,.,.,TGTGACTGGAGCACAGGGCTTGGAGATACGCAGTATTTT,CDWSTGLGDTQYF
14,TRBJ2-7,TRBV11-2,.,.,TGTGCCAGCAGCTTTAAGAGCAAAAAGGACGAGCAGTACTTC,CASSFKSKKDEQYF
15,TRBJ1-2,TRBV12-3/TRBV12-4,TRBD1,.,TGTGCCGGCCCCGAGTGGGACAGGGGGATGGATGGCTACACCTTC,CAGPEWDRGMDGYTF
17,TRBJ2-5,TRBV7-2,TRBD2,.,TGTGCCAGCAGCTTAGAGCGAGCGGGGGGCCGGGAGGAGACCCAGTACTTC,CASSLERAGGREETQYF
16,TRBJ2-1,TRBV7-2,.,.,TGTGCCAGCAGCCCACCGCAGTACAGCTCCTACAATGAGCAGTTCTTC,CASSPPQYSSYNEQFF
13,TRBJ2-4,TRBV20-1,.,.,TGCAGTCCCAGGGATCTAGCCAAAAACATTCAGTACTTC,CSPRDLAKNIQYF
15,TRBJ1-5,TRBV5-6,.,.,TGTGCCAGCAGCTTGTGGTTGGGTTTGGGTCAGCCCCAGCATTTT,CASSLWLGLGQPQHF
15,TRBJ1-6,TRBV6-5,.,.,TGTGCCAGCAGTTACTCAGGAGGGAAGCGTTCACCCCTCCACTTT,CASSYSGGKRSPLHF
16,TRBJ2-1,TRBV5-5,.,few,TGTGCCAGCACCCCGCAAGGGGCCACCTCCTACAATGAGCAGTTCTTC,CASTPQGATSYNEQFF
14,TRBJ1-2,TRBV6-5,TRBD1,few,TGTGCCAGCAGTCTACGGGACAGCAACTATGGCTACACCTTC,CASSLRDSNYGYTF
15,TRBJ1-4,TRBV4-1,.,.,TGCGCCAGCAGCCACCTTCAGGCAACTAATGAAAAACTGTTTTTT,CASSHLQATNEKLFF
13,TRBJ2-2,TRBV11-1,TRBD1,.,TGTGCCACAGGACAGGGTTTAACCGGGGAGCTGTTTTTT,CATGQGLTGELFF
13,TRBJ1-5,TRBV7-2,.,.,TGTGCCAGCAGCTTAGCTCGGGTGCAGCCCCAGCATTTT,CASSLARVQPQHF
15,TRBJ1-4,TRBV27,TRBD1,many,TGTGCCAGCAGTATTAATCCGGGACAGAGGGAAAAACTGTTTTTT,CASSINPGQREKLFF
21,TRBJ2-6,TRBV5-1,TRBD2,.,TGCGCCAGCAGCTTGGCCGTTCCCGGGACTAGCGGGGATTCTGGGGCCAACGTCCTGACTTTC,CASSLAVPGTSGDSGANVLTF
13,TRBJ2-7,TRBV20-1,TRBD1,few,TGCAGTGCTCGGGGACAGGGAAGGTACGAGCAGTACTTC,CSARGQGRYEQYF
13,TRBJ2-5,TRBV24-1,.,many,TGTGCCACGAGTGACAGCTACCAAGAGACCCAGTACTTC,CATSDSYQETQYF
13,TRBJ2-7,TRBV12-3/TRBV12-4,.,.,TGTGCCAGCAGGCCTAGGGGCTCGTACGAGCAGTACTTC,CASRPRGSYEQYF
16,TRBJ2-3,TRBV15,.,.,TGTGCCACCAGCCTGACTATCGGGGGACGTGGAGATACGCAGTATTTT,CATSLTIGGRGDTQYF
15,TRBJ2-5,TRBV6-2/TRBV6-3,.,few,TGTGCCAGCAGTTACCCCAAAACAGGCTGGGAGACCCAGTACTTC,CASSYPKTGWETQYF
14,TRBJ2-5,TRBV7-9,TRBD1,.,TGTGCCAGCAGCTTTATCAGGGGGCAGGAGACCCAGTACTTC,CASSFIRGQETQYF